Following are 5 T cell receptor beta chains from one sample sequenced in a study of low-dose radiotherapy and immunotherapy resistance in tumors. Time point meaning: after trial treatment. Treatment here: LDRT plus nivolumab, ipilimumab, low-dose cyclophosphamide and aspirin (RACIN trial). TCRs were put through 20 to 25 PCR cycles of amplification with Phusion. A constant-region primer and the V-primer adapter served as the primer pair. TCRdb reprocessed the reads via MiXCR and lists one record per CDR3 protein. Of roughly 50,000 distinct CDR3 sequences detected, roughly a third appear once; the ten largest clones hold approximately 8.4%. The sequenced sample was PBMCs, obtained after low-dose radiotherapy plus immunotherapy. These receptors were collected from a male donor with rectosigmoid adenocarcinoma.

This clonotype was recorded at least ten times. As DNA, the CDR3 is TGTGCCAGCAGCTGGACTAGCGGGGGGGCACCAGATACGCAGTATTTT. This sequence encodes CASSWTSGGAPDTQYF. This chain links TRBV7-8 with TRBJ2-3, with 15 bases fitting TRBD2. From germline, CDR1 is SGHVS and CDR2 FQNEAQ. This CDR3 contains 16 residues. The V segment lost 4 bases and the J segment 4 bases; nucleotides outside the gene matches: 3.

There are many counts of this clonotype. The chain joins TRBV18 to TRBJ2-7; D perhaps matches TRBD2 (5 bases). CDR1 KGHSH and CDR2 LQKENI come from the germline V gene. CDR3 length equals 13 residues. V was cut by 0 bases and J by 5 bases, with 8 bases left in between. CDR3: CASSPPSGDEQYF. Written as DNA, the CDR3 is TGTGCCAGCTCACCACCTTCCGGGGACGAGCAGTACTTC.

This clonotype was seen at least ten times. The gene calls are TRBV28 and TRBJ2-7, with 8 bases that match TRBD2. The CDR3 is 15 residues long. Germline V gene sequence: CDR1 MDHEN, CDR2 SYDVKM. Losses at the gene ends were 8 bases for V and 0 bases for J; bases not matched to a gene: 9. As DNA, the CDR3 is TGTGCCAGCGGGCAGGCGGGAGGTTACTCCTACGAGCAGTACTTC. Translation gives CASGQAGGYSYEQYF.

By proportion, this clonotype is medium-sized. The gene calls are TRBV28 and TRBJ2-5; D is ambiguous. Germline loops: CDR1 MDHEN, CDR2 SYDVKM. CDR3 length: 14 amino acids. V was cut by 5 bases and J by 0 bases, with 10 bases left in between. CDR3 nucleotide sequence: TGTGCCAGCAGTGTCGAGGCGTACCAAGAGACCCAGTACTTC. This sequence encodes CASSVEAYQETQYF. The full variable domain, completed using reference TRBV28 and TRBJ2-5, is DVKVTQSSRYLVKRTGEKVFLECVQDMDHENMFWYRQDPGLGLRLIYFSYDVKMKEKGDIPEGYSVSREKKERFSLILESASTNQTSMYLCASSVEAYQETQYFGPGTRLLVL.

The rearrangement uses TRBV7-2 and TRBJ2-7, with 8 bases fitting TRBD1. Trimming at V came to 5 bases and at J to 2 bases, leaving 8 bases not matched to a gene. From germline, CDR1 is SGHTA and CDR2 FQGNSA. The CDR3 is 15 amino acids. The CDR3 DNA is TGTGCCAGCAGCCCCCGAGGCAGGGGGCCCTACGAGCAGTACTTC. This gives the protein CASSPRGRGPYEQYF. Full variable domain (outside the CDR3, taken from reference TRBV7-2 and TRBJ2-7): GAGVSQSPSNKVTEKGKDVELRCDPISGHTALYWYRQSLGQGLEFLIYFQGNSAPDKSGLPSDRFSAERTGGSVSTLTIQRTQQEDSAVYLCASSPRGRGPYEQYFGPGTRLTVT.